Following are 15 T cell receptor beta chains from one sample sequenced in a study of blood T cell repertoires in COVID-19. Sequenced by immunoSEQ multiplex PCR; TCRdb stores in-frame clones only, minus some. The sample lists 350,000 or so clones; almost 90% were seen once. Sequencing was carried out using peripheral blood. The origin of the receptors is a man between 18 and 35 years old with active or convalescent COVID-19.

This chain uses TRBV19 with TRBJ1-2, with 8 bases fitting TRBD1. The CDR3 runs to 14 residues. CDR1 is LNHDA, CDR2 SQIVND, per germline (reference sequence). The trim removed 5 bases at V and 2 bases at J, leaving 4 bases unmatched. For the CDR3, the DNA is TGTGCCAGTAGTGGGACAGGAGAGAACTATGGCTACACCTTC. It encodes CASSGTGENYGYTF.

V and J are TRBV5-5 and TRBJ1-3, with a tentative D call TRBD1 (5 bases). V dropped 4 bases and J dropped 0 bases, with 14 bases sitting between them. The CDR3 consists of 16 residues. CDR1 and CDR2 from the germline V gene are SGHKS and YYEKEE (reference sequence). This CDR3 is CASSGKTGPSGNTIYF. The CDR3 DNA reads TGTGCCAGCAGCGGAAAAACAGGCCCCTCTGGAAACACCATATATTTT.

This chain uses TRBV27 with TRBJ1-1; D possibly corresponds to TRBD1 (5 bases). From germline, CDR1 is MNHEY and CDR2 SMNVEV (reference sequence). Trimming shortened V by 4 bases and J by 1 base, and 13 bases separated the two germline ends. This CDR3 comprises 15 residues. CDR3 in amino acids: CASSYTPTGNTEAFF. In DNA, the CDR3 is TGTGCCAGCAGTTATACCCCTACAGGGAACACTGAAGCTTTCTTT.

The chain carries TRBV2 and TRBJ1-2; D gene uncertain. Trimming pared 3 bases from V and 4 bases from J, leaving 6 bases between. CDR1 and CDR2 from the germline V gene are SNHLY and FYNNEI. CDR3 size: 12 residues. The CDR3 region is CASSDIVYGYTF. The CDR3 nucleotides read TGTGCCAGCAGTGACATTGTCTATGGCTACACCTTC.

This chain joins TRBV10-1 and TRBJ1-4; 11 bases match TRBD1. This CDR3 has 19 amino acids. The V gene end was trimmed by 7 bases and the J gene end by 3 bases; junction bases not matched to a gene: 16. Germline CDR1 and CDR2: WNHNN and SYGVQD (reference sequence). CDR3 sequence reads: CASNSTGTGGIWANEKLFF. The CDR3 DNA reads TGCGCCAGCAATAGTACCGGGACAGGGGGAATTTGGGCTAATGAAAAACTGTTTTTT.

This chain links TRBV3-1 (or the pseudogene TRBV3-2) with TRBJ2-7; weak D call: TRBD2 (6 bases). Germline V CDR1 and CDR2: LGHDT, YNNKEL (reference sequence). V lost 4 bases, J lost 2 bases, and 15 bases lay in between. The CDR3 has 15 residues. The CDR3 spells CASSPRRAGPYEQYF. In DNA form, the CDR3 reads TGTGCCAGCAGCCCCAGGAGGGCGGGTCCCTACGAGCAGTACTTC.

The chain is built from TRBV5-1 and TRBJ2-3; D unclear. The germline V gene encodes CDR1 SGHRS and CDR2 YFSETQ. Between the trimmed V and J ends, which lost 3 bases and 0 bases, there was a span of 11 bases. This CDR3 is 15 amino acids long. The CDR3 sequence is CASSSNTKSTDTQYF. The CDR3 coding sequence is TGCGCCAGCAGCTCAAACACAAAGAGCACAGATACGCAGTATTTT. The full variable domain, in which reference TRBV5-1 and TRBJ2-3 provide the parts outside the CDR3, is KAGVTQTPRYLIKTRGQQVTLSCSPISGHRSVSWYQQTPGQGLQFLFEYFSETQRNKGNFPGRFSGRQFSNSRSEMNVSTLELGDSALYLCASSSNTKSTDTQYFGPGTRLTVL.

This rearrangement joins TRBV6-6 to TRBJ1-5, with a possible D match to TRBD1 (5 bases). This CDR3 contains 14 residues. CDR1 and CDR2 from the germline V gene are MNHNY and SVGAGI (reference sequence). With 8 bases removed from V and 7 bases from J, the gap between germline ends came to 18 bases. As DNA, the CDR3 is TGTGCCAGCGGTGGGGCGGGGGAACAGCAGCCCCAGCATTTT. Amino acid sequence: CASGGAGEQQPQHF.

The DNA of the CDR3 is TGTGCCACACAAGAGGGGGCTGGGGCCAACGTCCTGACTTTC. As protein: CATQEGAGANVLTF. This chain connects TRBV27 to TRBJ2-6; maybe TRBD1 (6 bases). Per the germline V gene, CDR1 is MNHEY and CDR2 is SMNVEV (reference sequence). V was trimmed by 10 bases and J by 2 bases, leaving 12 bases between them. The CDR3 contains 14 residues.

V is TRBV20-1 and J is TRBJ2-7; possibly TRBD2 for D (6 bases). The germline V gene encodes CDR1 DFQATT and CDR2 SNEGSKA (reference sequence). Trimming took off 3 bases at V and 0 bases at J, with 12 bases between the two ends. The CDR3 covers 14 residues. In DNA, the CDR3 is TGCAGTGCTAGTCTCTACGGGAGCTCCTACGAGCAGTACTTC. Amino acids: CSASLYGSSYEQYF.

The chain employs TRBV9 and TRBJ1-1, with 8 bases identical to TRBD1. The germline CDR1 and CDR2 sequences are SGDLS and YYNGEE. The CDR3 has 15 amino acids. J was trimmed by 1 base and V by 5 bases; bases with no gene match: 7. The CDR3 DNA reads TGTGCCAGCAGATCCTACAGGGGGTCGAACACTGAAGCTTTCTTT. It is translated as CASRSYRGSNTEAFF.

The chain joins TRBV4-2 to TRBJ2-2, with TRBD1 as a possible D gene (6 bases). V was cut by 1 base and J by 2 bases, with 11 bases left in between. Per germline, CDR1 LGHNA and CDR2 YNFKEQ. CDR3 size: 16 residues. The CDR3 spells CASSQVRGRNTGELFF. The CDR3 nucleotides read TGTGCCAGCAGCCAAGTAAGGGGGAGAAACACCGGGGAGCTGTTTTTT.

V and J are TRBV2 and TRBJ2-3; 7 bases line up with TRBD2. With 7 bases clipped from V and 0 bases from J, the junction kept 10 bases outside the gene matches. The CDR3 contains 16 residues. The germline V gene has CDR1 SNHLY and CDR2 FYNNEI. CDR3 coding DNA: TGTGCCAGCACGATACGCGGGGGAGCAAGCACAGATACGCAGTATTTT. Protein: CASTIRGGASTDTQYF.

The chain links TRBV27 to TRBJ1-4, with 8 bases matching TRBD1. Looked up from germline, CDR1 is MNHEY and CDR2 is SMNVEV (reference sequence). J was trimmed by 8 bases and V by 1 base; bases with no gene match: 9. The CDR3 totals 16 residues. The CDR3 sequence: CASSLLGQGGGEKLFF. The CDR3 DNA reads TGTGCCAGCAGTTTATTAGGACAGGGCGGAGGCGAAAAACTGTTTTTT. Using reference TRBV27 and TRBJ1-4 for the parts outside the CDR3, the full variable domain is EAQVTQNPRYLITVTGKKLTVTCSQNMNHEYMSWYRQDPGLGLRQIYYSMNVEVTDKGDVPEGYKVSRKEKRNFPLILESPSPNQTSLYFCASSLLGQGGGEKLFFGSGTQLSVL.

The V call is TRBV25-1, the J call TRBJ1-6, with D maybe TRBD1 (6 bases). The germline gives CDR1 MGHDK, CDR2 SYGVNS. This CDR3 region has 16 residues. V lost 6 bases and J 4 bases, leaving 16 bases between the germline ends. CDR3 DNA sequence: TGTGCCAGCAGCCTCCAGGGGCTCCTTTATAATTCACCCCTCCACTTT. Protein product: CASSLQGLLYNSPLHF.